This T cell receptor beta chain appears in the sequencing data of a study of shared clonotypes between healthy human individuals. Assay: immunoSEQ multiplex PCR; the TCRdb copy retains only in-frame clones and omits some. The table has under 600,000 clones, around 97% seen once. V was trimmed by 5 bases and J by 0 bases, leaving 7 bases between them. CDR3 size: 14 residues. Germline V lookup: CDR1 MNHEY, CDR2 SVGAGI. The V gene is TRBV6-5, the J gene TRBJ1-4; D gene uncertain. The origin of this receptor is a woman aged 30 to 39 in good health. Sequencing was carried out using naive CD4+ T cells sorted from blood. Sample subset: CD45RA+ positively selected. The CDR3 reads CASSDGPTNEKLFF. CDR3 coding DNA: TGTGCCAGCAGTGATGGACCAACTAATGAAAAACTGTTTTTT.